This T cell receptor (beta chain) emerged from a study of beta chain features in type 1 diabetes. This clone showed up just a few times. CDR1 MDHEN and CDR2 SYDVKM come from the germline V gene. The CDR3 runs 16 residues. Trimming took 6 bases from V and 0 from J, leaving 12 bases between them. The authors reverse transcribed all of the isolated RNA, so sequencing captured expressed TCRB transcripts. Method: immunoSEQ multiplex PCR; TCRdb's copy keeps in-frame clones and lacks some. The table lists 110,000 to 150,000 clones, roughly 9.7% of them singletons, with about 0.6% in the top ten. This TCR came from a woman in her thirties or forties in good health. The sample comprised central memory CD4+ T cells from blood. V and J are TRBV28 and TRBJ1-6; D ambiguous. The CDR3 coding sequence is TGTGCCAGCAGCTGGGGAGGGAGCTCCTATAATTCACCCCTCCACTTT. Protein sequence: CASSWGGSSYNSPLHF. Variable domain in full (rest from reference TRBV28 and TRBJ1-6): DVKVTQSSRYLVKRTGEKVFLECVQDMDHENMFWYRQDPGLGLRLIYFSYDVKMKEKGDIPEGYSVSREKKERFSLILESASTNQTSMYLCASSWGGSSYNSPLHFGNGTRLTVT.